One and the same sample provided the 9 T cell receptor beta chains below, sequenced in a study of cytomegalovirus exposure and HLA in healthy donors. PCR involved 60 Vbeta and 13 Jbeta primers. Here immunoSEQ multiplex PCR was the method, and the copy in TCRdb shows in-frame clones only, minus some. The sample consists of 160,000 or so clones, 84% of them appearing once. Sequencing was done on a sample of PBMCs. The receptors were gathered from a man aged 30-40 years in good health and CMV-seronegative.

The rearrangement joins TRBV19 to TRBJ2-3, with D tentatively TRBD1 (5 bases). Germline lookup yields CDR1 LNHDA and CDR2 SQIVND (reference sequence). This CDR3 is built from 14 residues. Trimming took 3 bases from V and 5 from J, leaving 12 bases between them. The CDR3: CASSIAHRKDTQYF. For the CDR3, the DNA is TGTGCCAGTAGTATTGCGCACAGGAAAGATACGCAGTATTTT.

The chain is built from TRBV6-1 and TRBJ2-3, with TRBD2 identical over 8 bases. The CDR3 is made up of 17 amino acids. CDR1 and CDR2 (germline): MNHNS, SASEGT. V lost 4 bases, J lost 5 bases, and 14 bases stayed unmatched. Written as DNA, the CDR3 is TGTGCCAGCAGTGGACTAGCGAGCTTTAGGGTTCTAGATACGCAGTATTTT. Its protein is CASSGLASFRVLDTQYF.

The genes are TRBV30 and TRBJ2-5, with 7 bases identical to TRBD2. Trimming at V came to 0 bases and at J to 2 bases, leaving 6 bases not matched to a gene. Germline V gene lookup returns CDR1 GTSNPN and CDR2 SVGIG (reference sequence). CDR3 size: 15 residues. The CDR3 protein is CAWSVGGGLQETQYF. Written as DNA, the CDR3 is TGTGCCTGGAGTGTAGGCGGGGGACTACAAGAGACCCAGTACTTC.

This clone was detected a few times. The chain employs TRBV5-1 and TRBJ2-5, with D possibly TRBD1 on 6 matching bases. The CDR3 runs to 13 residues. V lost 0 bases to trimming and J lost 5 bases, with 8 bases between them. Looked up from germline, CDR1 is SGHRS and CDR2 is YFSETQ. This chain's CDR3 is CASSLDRAETQYF. The CDR3 DNA follows: TGCGCCAGCAGCTTGGACAGGGCGGAGACCCAGTACTTC.

V and J are TRBV4-1 and TRBJ2-7, with TRBD2 identical over 9 bases. This CDR3 spans 16 amino acids. Losses at the gene ends were 0 bases for V and 4 bases for J; bases not matched to a gene: 7. Germline CDR1 MGHRA, CDR2 YSYEKL. The CDR3: CASSQETGGRVYEQYF. The CDR3 coding sequence is TGCGCCAGCAGCCAAGAGACGGGCGGGAGGGTATACGAGCAGTACTTC.

This sequence joins TRBV11-2 and TRBJ2-7, with D unresolved. Germline CDR1 SGHAT, CDR2 FQNNGV. V dropped 0 bases and J dropped 2 bases, with 14 bases sitting between them. The CDR3 extends over 16 amino acids. CDR3 region: CASSLDGLGLTYEQYF. CDR3 coding DNA: TGTGCCAGCAGCTTAGATGGTTTGGGCCTCACCTACGAGCAGTACTTC.

Written as DNA, the CDR3 is TGTGCCACCCTGTACAGGAGCAGCTCCTACGAGCAGTACTTC. Its translation: CATLYRSSSYEQYF. This sequence joins TRBV6-1 and TRBJ2-7; D may be TRBD1 (5 bases). This CDR3 region has 14 residues. The V end was cut by 10 bases, the J end by 0 bases, with 16 bases between. Germline V lookup: CDR1 MNHNS, CDR2 SASEGT.

This rearrangement joins TRBV6-6 to TRBJ1-2; TRBD1 is a possible D gene (6 bases). V was pared by 8 bases and J by 2 bases, with 15 bases between. This CDR3 has 14 residues. The germline V gene encodes CDR1 MNHNY and CDR2 SVGAGI (reference sequence). CDR3 DNA sequence: TGTGCCAGCGAAGGGGACACGTCAAACTATGGCTACACCTTC. This codes for CASEGDTSNYGYTF.

The CDR3, as DNA: TGCGCCAGCAGCACGGGACAGGGAAATCAGCCCCAGCATTTT. Its translation is CASSTGQGNQPQHF. The V and J genes are TRBV5-1 and TRBJ1-5, with 9 nucleotides matching TRBD1. V lost 4 bases to trimming and J lost 4 bases; unmatched junction nucleotides: 3. The CDR3 totals 14 residues. Germline loops: CDR1 SGHRS, CDR2 YFSETQ.